This TCR beta chain appears in the sequencing data of a study of cytomegalovirus exposure and HLA in healthy donors. Points on this clone: Antigen specificity is unknown.

The PCR made use of 60 Vbeta and 13 Jbeta primers. Generated by immunoSEQ multiplex PCR, the TCRdb table keeps only in-frame clones and is missing some. The data show over 100,000 clones, roughly three quarters seen once. The CDR3 runs 14 residues. Trimming at V came to 7 bases and at J to 3 bases, leaving 5 bases not matched to a gene. Looked up from germline, CDR1 is SQVTM and CDR2 is ANQGSEA. Study-level findings and limits: Reportedly, cytomegalovirus status was diagnosed with high sensitivity and specificity. Researchers reported in a later analysis that a missense DCLRE1C variant was tied to TCR beta V- and J-gene trimming. HLA allele associations emerged for 17,000 or so TCR beta sequences in a later analysis, at 0.05 false discovery rate. In an earlier analysis, most TCR beta V segments were productive about 87% or about 30% of the time.

The chain uses TRBV29-1 and TRBJ2-1; 11 nucleotides agree with TRBD2. This receptor was identified in a woman aged 40 to 55 in good health and CMV-seronegative. Material for sequencing was PBMCs. CDR3 nucleotides: TGCAGCGCTGCGACTAGCGGGGTCTACAATGAGCAGTTCTTC. As protein: CSAATSGVYNEQFF.